This T cell receptor (beta chain) was profiled in a study of blood T cell repertoires in COVID-19 (dated by TCRdb to about 2020). About the full investigation: Collaborator samples came from the United States, Italy and Spain and covered acute and convalescent phases of COVID-19. Samples came from the ongoing ImmuneRACE study (first 160 participants) plus 1,254 subjects from 6 global collaborators. The material from the prospective study consisted of cDNA or gDNA derived from T cells, B-cell-depleted T cells, or PBMCs. The dataset comprised deeply sampled blood TCRbeta repertoires from subjects exposed to, actively infected with, or recovered from COVID-19. Nearly every sample came with metadata listing a de-identified subject ID, COVID-19 status, age in years and sex. The repertoires were released in a freely available public database intended as a resource for research on the immune response to SARS-CoV-2. Where HLA class I and class II types were available, the types were taken from metadata supplied by the sample provider, not from assay-based typing. The full study reports these points: How much clinical and demographic metadata was included differed by source and by participant, and the metadata was provided uncurated.

Participants in the prospective study were aged roughly 18 to 100 years, lived in under 30 United States geographic areas, and enrolled through a virtual design. To assign participants to cohorts, the prospective study relied on clinical history that participants themselves reported in a screening survey and a study questionnaire. Recovered participants in ImmuneRACE Cohort 3 were defined as having two consecutive negative NP/OP PCR tests, clearance from a healthcare professional, or resolution of symptoms. Mobile phlebotomists in the prospective study collected whole blood, serum and a nasopharyngeal or oropharyngeal swab from every participant. Prospective study participants could optionally give additional blood draws and questionnaires over an approximately two-month period. Before DNA extraction, blood samples from the prospective study were shipped at room temperature or frozen. The immunoSEQ Assay, a bias-controlled multiplex PCR, was used to amplify TCRbeta CDR3 regions from genomic DNA. Concerning the study's data processing: The number of nucleated cells in each sample was estimated from the amplification of reference gene primers within the assay. To quantify the absolute abundance of each unique TCRbeta CDR3 rearrangement, sequence reads were collapsed and filtered. For each sample, productive Simpson clonality was calculated as the square root of Simpson's diversity index over productive rearrangements. In its TCRdb copy, this immuneACCESS table keeps in-frame sequences only and misses some clones. Where compared with another copy, unresolved V genes explain less than half of these, and the others have no known cause. For V, J and clone size, that table is used; D and trimming come from the DNA. Recorded for this sample are about 320,000 clones; about nine tenths of them occurred a single time. The ten largest clones capture around 9.3% of the sample.

Looking up the germline V gene yields CDR1 SGHTA and CDR2 FQGTGA. Inclusive of the bounding cysteine and phenylalanine, the CDR3 is 13 residues long. The DNA shown is the 39-base CDR3, in frame from base 1. V is cut by 3 bases and J by 7 bases, and the space between the germline ends is 7 bases. Regarding this clone: Its recognized antigen is unknown. The sample holds no much larger clone one base away, and base qualities are not on file.

Material: PBMCs or T cells enriched from blood (not recorded which). The chain was built from TRBV7-3 and TRBJ1-6; confidence is insufficient to name the D gene. This receptor was identified in a woman aged 18-29 years who had recovered from COVID-19. Here the CDR3 is given as CASSLMENSPLHF. The DNA sequence reads TGTGCCAGCAGCTTGATGGAGAATTCACCCCTCCACTTT.